This T cell receptor beta chain came from a study of blood T cell repertoires in COVID-19. On the study more broadly: PBMCs, B-cell-depleted T cells, or T cells provided the cDNA or gDNA that made up the material.

Original data processing: Reference gene primers were amplified, and this amplification served to estimate nucleated cell counts. Assay used: immunoSEQ multiplex PCR; TCRdb lists only in-frame clones, some missing. V, J and clone size are those of that table, while D and trimming were read from the DNA. The table shows fewer than 110,000 clones, with 89% occurring only once. From germline, CDR1 is SGHTA and CDR2 FQGNSA. This CDR3 is built from 14 residues. The trim removed 6 bases at V and 5 bases at J, leaving 5 bases unmatched. The sequencing sample was made of peripheral blood. The clonotype originates from a man aged 40-50 years with active or convalescent COVID-19. The chain uses TRBV7-2 and TRBJ2-1, with TRBD1 identical over 9 bases. CDR3 sequence: CASSPGTGNNEQFF. CDR3 nucleotide sequence: TGTGCCAGCAGTCCCGGGACAGGGAACAATGAGCAGTTCTTC.